This T cell receptor beta chain was recorded in a study of shared clonotypes between healthy human individuals (dated by TCRdb to 2019 to 2021). Study-wide context: The cohort comprised a couple of women and three men aged 18 to 49 years. Per donor, three plates each were used for CD4 naive and CD4 memory, two for CD8 naive, and one for CD8 memory. To estimate repertoire size and how much clonotype sharing occurs between individuals, the study deeply sequenced the blood TCR repertoires of about 5 healthy adults. To increase sequencing depth and limit assay-specific biases, TCR repertoire library preparation and sequencing were carried out by different laboratories using diverse techniques. Per donor, leukapheresis produced somewhere between about 0.94 and 8.9 billion PBMCs. General study outcomes and caveats: Sharing across a few donors was observed for around 4.8% of naive CD4, about 4% of naive CD8, 2% to 2.5% of memory CD4, and over 0.3% of memory CD8 clonotypes. Compared with non-shared clonotypes, the clonotypes found in all four sorted-subset donors had higher generation probabilities. The genetic and exposure-history diversity represented was limited by the small number of donors. Rarefaction of sorted-subset datasets indicated incomplete sequencing despite the large sequencing depth. Pairwise subsampling led to the expectation that sequencing depth would affect the degree of clonotype sharing among donors. Sampling was restricted to blood, and TCR repertoires in tissue are likely to differ from TCR repertoires in blood. Larger estimated clonotype richness was generally found for naive subsets than for memory subsets.

CDR1 and CDR2, per the germline V gene, are SNHLY and FYNNEI. The germline V end is reduced by 2 bases and the J end by 7 bases; junction bases left unmatched: 3. The CDR3, from cysteine to phenylalanine, totals 15 residues. CDR3 DNA is the only sequence kept; it has 45 bases, read in frame from the first base. Using the deep immunoSEQ assay, multiplex PCR amplified TCR CDR3 regions from genomic DNA. For each cell subset, the extracted genomic DNA was distributed evenly across all wells of several immunoSEQ 96-well plates, and each plate served as one replicate. For sorted subsets, around 200 ng genomic DNA, equal to tens of thousands of T cell genomes, was loaded into each replicate PCR. Purified libraries were measured with a Qubit 3.0 fluorometer, size-checked on a Bioanalyzer 2100, and measured again with the KAPA Library Quantification kit. Every immunoSEQ 96-well plate was sequenced on a separate single-read 150-cycle Illumina NextSeq 550 flow cell. The published analysis was carried out like this. Because the immunoSEQ output included only junctional sequences and no quality scores, the filtering could not be the same as the filtering used for full-length reads. To assign V/J genes and CDR3, sequences were annotated against IMGT germline references using PyIR, a Python wrapper for IgBLAST v1.9. Any read was removed if the V/J assignment was weak (E-value above 1e-6), the CDR3 was missing, or the read contained stop codons, out-of-frame junctions, or ambiguous translated residues. A V3J clonotype was defined by an identical inferred V gene, J gene, and CDR3 amino acid sequence. To compute the percentage overlap between repertoires, the number of shared unique clonotypes was divided by the size of the smaller repertoire. RTK rarefaction, the Chao1 estimator, and Recon v2.1 estimates of unobserved clonotypes were used to assess repertoire richness. Generation probabilities were computed with OLGA for all TCRbeta clonotypes obtained by the gDNA method from a few donors. TCRdb mirrors the immuneACCESS table, restricted to in-frame sequences. Some clones are absent from its copies; in checked studies, under half trace to an unresolved V gene, and the reason for the others is unknown. V and J calls and clone size are given by that table; D and trimming were obtained from the DNA. This sample comprises about 640,000 clones, 72% of them detected only once. The top ten clonotypes cover under 2% of the sample.

Note on this clone: Its specific antigen is unknown. No per-base quality is available; no much larger clone lies one base away.

Healthy HIV-negative adults with no recently reported acute infections or vaccinations were included as donors. Only Caucasian adults living in Nashville, Tennessee, USA were represented among the donors. Magnetic negative selection was used to enrich CD4+ T cells, after which naive cells were positively selected on CD45RA and the negative fraction became the memory subset. After blood collection by leukapheresis, PBMCs were isolated using Ficoll-Histopaque density gradient centrifugation and then cryopreserved in the vapor phase of liquid nitrogen. Purity and quantity of every magnetically sorted T cell population were checked by analytical flow cytometry. Genomic DNA was isolated from each sorted fraction and quantified by UV absorbance on a Nanodrop 2000c.

The material sequenced was memory CD4+ T cells sorted from blood. Read against the paper, the sample's cell subset or site label means: CD45RA-negative fraction. The source is a woman younger than 45 in good health. Recombination connected TRBV2 to TRBJ2-1; 12 bases in the middle match TRBD2. The DNA sequence is TGTGCCAGCAGTGAATCGACTAGCGGGAGTAATGAGCAGTTCTTC. This yields the protein CASSESTSGSNEQFF.